This T cell receptor (beta chain) was identified during a study of patients and donors after allogeneic stem cell transplantation. The CDR3 covers 18 residues. V lost 0 bases to trimming and J lost 10 bases; unmatched junction nucleotides: 13. Germline assignment: CDR1 MNHEY and CDR2 SVGAGI. TCRdb itself ran the RT-PCR reads through MiXCR, one entry per CDR3 protein. The repertoire holds around 29,000 distinct CDR3 sequences, around 40% seen once, with over 65% in the top ten. This clonotype originated in a human donor who was either an allogeneic HSCT recipient or a stem cell or donor lymphocyte infusion donor (not recorded which). It is not recorded whose cells these are; they may come from a transplant donor. This sequence joins TRBV6-5 and TRBJ1-6; 9 nucleotides align to TRBD1. Sequencing input: blood, either unsorted or a sorted T cell fraction (not recorded which). The DNA of the CDR3 is TGTGCCAGCAGTTACTCGAGGACAGGGGTCCGAATCGGGTCACCCCTCCACTTT. Encoded protein: CASSYSRTGVRIGSPLHF.